Below are 11 T cell receptor beta chains sequenced from a single sample in a study of shared clonotypes between healthy human individuals. Terminally differentiated effector memory CD45RA+ cells were excluded from the naive CD8 cells, which were CD45RO-negative and positively selected for CCR7. Sequencing used immunoSEQ multiplex PCR; TCRdb keeps in-frame clones, though not all of them. The table includes about 680,000 clones, around 92% detected once. What was sequenced was naive CD8+ T cells sorted from blood. The receptors originated from a man aged 30-40 years in good health.

The gene calls are TRBV28 and TRBJ2-1; D gene uncertain. The CDR3 is 15 amino acids. Trimming took 5 bases from V and 4 from J, leaving 15 bases between them. In germline, CDR1 is MDHEN, CDR2 SYDVKM. Written as DNA, the CDR3 is TGTGCCAGCAGTCCGACGGGCGCCCAATACAATGAGCAGTTCTTC. Residues: CASSPTGAQYNEQFF.

CDR3 sequence reads: CASSLVVSSPNEQFF. DNA for the CDR3: TGTGCCAGCAGCTTAGTTGTATCCTCACCCAATGAGCAGTTCTTC. J is TRBJ2-1 and V is TRBV7-9; D uncertain. The germline V and J ends were trimmed by 1 base and 6 bases, with 13 bases remaining between them. This CDR3 comprises 15 residues. Germline lookup yields CDR1 SEHNR and CDR2 FQNEAQ (reference sequence).

The rearrangement links TRBV9 to TRBJ2-2, with D unresolved. The germline V gene has CDR1 SGDLS and CDR2 YYNGEE. The CDR3 length is 17 residues. The V end lost 4 bases, the J end lost 0 bases, and 16 bases lay between the germline ends. The CDR3 here is CASSFPSVDTNTGELFF. As DNA, the CDR3 is TGTGCCAGCAGCTTCCCGTCCGTTGATACGAACACCGGGGAGCTGTTTTTT.

In the case of this clone: Within the sample, other DNA sequences also encode this same CDR3. The rearrangement joins TRBV4-2 to TRBJ2-7, with D tentatively TRBD2 (5 bases). The CDR3 sequence is 13 residues long. The germline gives CDR1 LGHNA, CDR2 YNFKEQ. The germline V and J ends were trimmed by 1 base and 6 bases, with 10 bases remaining between them. CDR3: CASSQGETGEQYF. DNA for the CDR3: TGTGCCAGCAGCCAAGGGGAGACTGGCGAGCAGTACTTC.

V and J are TRBV27 and TRBJ1-2; TRBD1 matches 8 bases. This CDR3 contains 15 residues. Germline CDR1 reads MNHEY; CDR2 reads SMNVEV (reference sequence). Trimming took 2 bases from V and 8 from J; bases not matched to a gene: 10. The CDR3 nucleotides read TGTGCCAGCAGTTTAAACGCCCAGGGGGCGCAAGGCTACACCTTC. Protein sequence: CASSLNAQGAQGYTF.

The CDR3 nucleotides are TGTGCCAGCAGCTTAGCGGACAGCCTCCAGGGGGGCTACACCTTC. Its protein product is CASSLADSLQGGYTF. The gene calls are TRBV7-9 and TRBJ1-2, with D possibly being TRBD1 (6 bases). Trimming took off 0 bases at V and 8 bases at J, with 16 bases between the two ends. The germline gives CDR1 SEHNR, CDR2 FQNEAQ (reference sequence). CDR3 length: 15 amino acids. Using reference TRBV7-9 and TRBJ1-2 for the parts outside the CDR3, the full variable domain is DTGVSQNPRHKITKRGQNVTFRCDPISEHNRLYWYRQTLGQGPEFLTYFQNEAQLEKSRLLSDRFSAERPKGSFSTLEIQRTEQGDSAMYLCASSLADSLQGGYTFGSGTRLTVV.

J is TRBJ1-5 and V is TRBV28, with D maybe TRBD1 (5 bases). Germline V lookup: CDR1 MDHEN, CDR2 SYDVKM. There are 14 residues in the CDR3. The germline V and J ends were trimmed by 6 bases and 6 bases, with 15 bases remaining between them. CDR3 in amino acids: CASRIPGYSQPQHF. DNA of the CDR3: TGTGCCAGCAGAATCCCAGGGTACTCTCAGCCCCAGCATTTT.

This chain connects TRBV28 to TRBJ2-1; 12 bases are a match to TRBD2. This CDR3 has 17 amino acids. Trimming at V came to 3 bases and at J to 5 bases, leaving 8 bases not matched to a gene. The germline V gene has CDR1 MDHEN and CDR2 SYDVKM. CDR3 in DNA: TGTGCCAGCAGTTTCCCCGTATGGACTAGCGGGGACAATGAGCAGTTCTTC. It codes for CASSFPVWTSGDNEQFF.

This clone appeared a single time. The chain uses TRBV27 and TRBJ2-7, with D unclear. Germline CDR1 is MNHEY and CDR2 is SMNVEV (reference sequence). The CDR3 has 16 amino acids. The V end lost 4 bases, the J end lost 0 bases, and 16 bases lay between the germline ends. Here the CDR3 DNA reads TGTGCCAGCAGTTCTGCTGAAAGGAAGACCTCCTACGAGCAGTACTTC. Amino acids: CASSSAERKTSYEQYF.

The chain employs TRBV5-6 and TRBJ2-5, with D unclear. The DNA matches TRBJ2-7 better at its end, which makes the J call doubtful. The CDR3 is 16 amino acids. The germline CDR1 and CDR2 sequences are SGHDT and YYEEEE. The CDR3 here is CASSLAFTLRSYEQYF. The CDR3 DNA follows: TGTGCCAGCAGCTTGGCCTTCACCCTAAGGTCCTACGAGCAGTACTTC.

The chain carries TRBV28 and TRBJ2-5; D remains unclear. The CDR3 has 13 amino acids. Germline lookup yields CDR1 MDHEN and CDR2 SYDVKM. With 3 bases removed from V and 5 bases from J, the gap between germline ends came to 10 bases. The CDR3 coding sequence is TGTGCCAGCAGTTTTGGGTACGGGGAGACCCAGTACTTC. Protein product: CASSFGYGETQYF.